These 18 T cell receptor beta chains share one sample of origin, sequenced in a study of T cell responses to AZD1222 COVID-19 vaccine. The method was immunoSEQ multiplex PCR; TCRdb's version includes in-frame clones alone and lacks a portion of them. The table records around 87,000 clones, roughly 93% of them present only once. The sample was peripheral blood, taken on day 0 of AZD1222 vaccination. These receptors were collected from an adult in good health.

J is TRBJ2-7 and V is TRBV6-6, with 12 bases aligning to TRBD2. The CDR3 spans 15 residues. The J segment lost 4 bases and the V segment lost 5 bases, leaving 6 bases of the junction unmatched. CDR1 MNHNY and CDR2 SVGAGI come from the germline V gene (reference sequence). CDR3 in DNA: TGTGCCAGCAGTCAACAGACTAGCGGGGGTTACGAGCAGTACTTC. Translating gives CASSQQTSGGYEQYF.

J is TRBJ2-1 and V is TRBV7-2, with D possibly being TRBD2 (5 bases). This CDR3 has 16 residues. CDR1 and CDR2 (germline): SGHTA, FQGNSA. Trimming cost V 2 bases and J 6 bases, with 17 bases left between them. The CDR3 DNA follows: TGTGCCAGCAGCTTATTGACTCCCCTCCGGGGCAATGAGCAGTTCTTC. Its protein product is CASSLLTPLRGNEQFF.

CDR3 sequence (DNA): TGTGCCTGGAACTCACGCAAGGGGTCCTACAATGAGCAGTTCTTC. As protein: CAWNSRKGSYNEQFF. The chain combines TRBV30 with TRBJ2-1, with D tentatively TRBD1 (5 bases). The CDR3 contains 15 residues. Germline lookup yields CDR1 GTSNPN and CDR2 SVGIG (reference sequence). Trimming stripped 4 bases from V and 1 base from J, with 14 bases between.

This rearrangement joins TRBV5-1 to TRBJ1-1; tentatively, D is TRBD1 (6 bases). With 3 bases removed from V and 0 bases from J, the gap between germline ends came to 9 bases. Germline CDR1 and CDR2: SGHRS and YFSETQ. The CDR3 length is 14 residues. CDR3 DNA: TGCGCCAGCAGCTCGGACAGATTGAACACTGAAGCTTTCTTT. It encodes CASSSDRLNTEAFF.

This clone was counted a single time. V gene TRBV19 combines with J gene TRBJ1-5; 9 bases agree with TRBD1. After removal of 3 bases from V and 2 bases from J, the junction contained 11 bases not matched to a gene. The CDR3 contains 18 residues. Germline V lookup: CDR1 LNHDA, CDR2 SQIVND (reference sequence). This CDR3 is CASSISTGGSVRNQPQHF. Here the CDR3 DNA reads TGTGCCAGTAGTATTTCGACAGGGGGATCGGTGCGCAATCAGCCCCAGCATTTT.

This clone appeared a single time. The chain combines TRBV7-2 with TRBJ1-2, with TRBD1 matching 10 bases. Germline-derived CDR1 and CDR2 are SGHTA and FQGNSA. With V trimmed by 4 bases and J by 7 bases, 6 bases remained unmatched. The CDR3 has 14 amino acids. CDR3: CASSYGQGESGYTF. CDR3 coding DNA: TGTGCCAGCAGCTACGGACAGGGGGAGAGTGGCTACACCTTC. Complete variable domain (other parts from reference TRBV7-2 and TRBJ1-2): GAGVSQSPSNKVTEKGKDVELRCDPISGHTALYWYRQSLGQGLEFLIYFQGNSAPDKSGLPSDRFSAERTGGSVSTLTIQRTQQEDSAVYLCASSYGQGESGYTFGSGTRLTVV.

This chain links TRBV9 with TRBJ2-2; D call uncertain. Germline V gene data show CDR1 as SGDLS and CDR2 as YYNGEE. There are 15 residues in the CDR3. Deletions cut 0 bases from V and 5 bases from J, with 11 bases between. CDR3 nucleotide sequence: TGTGCCAGCAGCGTAGGAAATCTTCGGACCGGGGAGCTGTTTTTT. Its protein product is CASSVGNLRTGELFF. Combining the CDR3 with reference TRBV9 and TRBJ2-2 gives the whole variable domain DSGVTQTPKHLITATGQRVTLRCSPRSGDLSVYWYQQSLDQGLQFLIQYYNGEERAKGNILERFSAQQFPDLHSELNLSSLELGDSALYFCASSVGNLRTGELFFGEGSRLTVL.

The gene calls are TRBV6-6 and TRBJ1-4; 8 nucleotides align to TRBD1. V lost 5 bases and J lost 7; bases outside the gene matches: 12. There are 16 residues in the CDR3. Germline V CDR1 and CDR2: MNHNY, SVGAGI (reference sequence). CDR3 region: CASSPAPQGVSEKLFF. The DNA of the CDR3 is TGTGCCAGCAGTCCTGCCCCACAGGGGGTCAGTGAAAAACTGTTTTTT.

In this sample, this clone turned up once. This rearrangement joins TRBV9 to TRBJ1-3; D is uncertain. Per germline, CDR1 SGDLS and CDR2 YYNGEE. This CDR3 comprises 14 residues. The V end was cut by 2 bases, the J end by 8 bases, with 14 bases between. The DNA for the CDR3 is TGTGCCAGCAGCGTGACACTCCCGTCTGACACCATATATTTT. Its translation is CASSVTLPSDTIYF.

This chain connects TRBV4-2 to TRBJ2-3, with TRBD1 matching 9 bases. V lost 7 bases and J lost 2; bases outside the gene matches: 7. The CDR3 is 15 amino acids. CDR1 is LGHNA and CDR2 is YNFKEQ in the germline V gene. The CDR3 region has the DNA TGTGCCAGCACACAACAGGGGGCGCACACAGATACGCAGTATTTT. It encodes CASTQQGAHTDTQYF.

The J gene is TRBJ2-3, the V gene TRBV4-1, with TRBD2 matching over 9 bases. The CDR3 consists of 16 residues. V was clipped by 0 bases and J by 4 bases; unmatched bases: 5. From germline, CDR1 is MGHRA and CDR2 YSYEKL. CDR3 protein: CASSQERGGWSDTQYF. The CDR3 DNA reads as TGCGCCAGCAGCCAAGAGCGGGGGGGCTGGTCAGATACGCAGTATTTT.

The chain uses TRBV6-5 and TRBJ1-5; D gene ambiguous. Deletions cut 0 bases from V and 2 bases from J, with 8 bases between. The germline gives CDR1 MNHEY, CDR2 SVGAGI. The CDR3 is 15 residues long. CDR3 DNA sequence: TGTGCCAGCAGTTACTCTTCGGGCCGCAATCAGCCCCAGCATTTT. It is translated as CASSYSSGRNQPQHF.

The chain links TRBV13 to TRBJ1-4, with no clear D. In germline, CDR1 is PRHDT, CDR2 FYEKMQ (reference sequence). Trimming stripped 5 bases from V and 10 bases from J, with 20 bases between. There are 15 residues in the CDR3. CDR3 DNA: TGTGCCAGCAGCCTCAGGCGCACCCAATCAGGAAAACTGTTTTTT. It translates to CASSLRRTQSGKLFF.

The V call is TRBV4-2, the J call TRBJ1-1; no definite D call. V lost 1 base, J lost 1 base, and 10 bases lay in between. Per germline, CDR1 LGHNA and CDR2 YNFKEQ. The CDR3 is made up of 15 amino acids. In nucleotides, the CDR3 is TGTGCCAGCAGCCAAGCTGAACGAGCGAACACTGAAGCTTTCTTT. This gives the protein CASSQAERANTEAFF.

V is TRBV7-2 and J is TRBJ2-1; 7 bases are shared with TRBD1. V gave up 6 bases and J gave up 7 bases; unmatched junction bases: 6. Germline V gives CDR1 SGHTA, CDR2 FQGNSA. This CDR3 comprises 13 residues. The CDR3 DNA is TGTGCCAGCAGGATTCAACAGGGGAATGAGCAGTTCTTC. Protein sequence: CASRIQQGNEQFF. The full variable domain, completed using reference TRBV7-2 and TRBJ2-1, is GAGVSQSPSNKVTEKGKDVELRCDPISGHTALYWYRQSLGQGLEFLIYFQGNSAPDKSGLPSDRFSAERTGGSVSTLTIQRTQQEDSAVYLCASRIQQGNEQFFGPGTRLTVL.

The genes are TRBV10-3 and TRBJ1-5; D uncertain. With 6 bases removed from V and 0 bases from J, the gap between germline ends came to 6 bases. The CDR3 has 13 amino acids. Germline CDR1 reads ENHRY; CDR2 reads SYGVKD. The CDR3 DNA follows: TGTGCCATCAGGATGGATAGCAATCAGCCCCAGCATTTT. This sequence encodes CAIRMDSNQPQHF.

The chain carries TRBV9 and TRBJ2-2; unclear D gene. Trimming took 0 bases from V and 0 from J, leaving 6 bases between them. The CDR3 spans 15 residues. Germline CDR1 and CDR2: SGDLS and YYNGEE. Written as DNA, the CDR3 is TGTGCCAGCAGCGTAGGGCTAGCGAACACCGGGGAGCTGTTTTTT. Protein product: CASSVGLANTGELFF.

The chain carries TRBV14 and TRBJ1-2; D is unresolved. The germline gives CDR1 SGHDN, CDR2 FVKESK. The length of the CDR3 is 13 residues. V lost 0 bases to trimming and J lost 5 bases, with 7 bases between them. The CDR3 here is CASSQDTAYGYTF. The CDR3 DNA is TGTGCCAGCAGCCAAGATACCGCGTATGGCTACACCTTC.